This T cell receptor (beta chain) was obtained from a study of cytomegalovirus exposure and HLA in healthy donors (TCRdb year 2017). For the study in its entirety: An earlier analysis of about 530 of the donors reported 276 Gb of sequence data and roughly 120 million unique TCR beta sequences obtained from some 200 million T cells. Besides the first cohort of roughly 700 subjects, a separate validation cohort made up of some 110 different subjects was used. In the later analysis, no new phenotypic data were used to find candidate immune exposures; instead, reliance was placed on TCR beta sequences and their occurrence across donors. Around 330 gigabases of sequencing data and around 80 million unique TCR sequences made up an early release that covered nearly 650 HLA-typed donors. To decide whether each TCR beta V gene segment behaved as functional or pseudogenic, an earlier analysis of several hundred of the donors relied on high-throughput TCR beta sequencing. The aim of the study was to test whether cataloging public T cell receptors could identify signatures of past pathogen exposure. A later analysis re-examined previously published TCR beta repertoires from about 700 donors and added high-resolution HLA genotyping to investigate patterns of TCR occurrence. Every repertoire in the discovery cohort had been generated on one and the same sequencing platform. High-throughput TCR immunosequencing, statistical association of individual TCRs with disease status, and machine learning were combined to predict cytomegalovirus infection status. Typing coverage differed by locus: A, B, C, DRB1 and DQB1 were typed in roughly 620-630 donors, DQA1 in roughly 510, DPA1 in 600 to 610, and DPB1 in just under 490. Because of strong linkage in the cohort, four or five DR-DQ haplotypes were treated as single units for association and clustering. Across some 400 genotyped donors of the cohort, an average of approximately 240,000 unique TCR beta nucleotide sequences per donor were sequenced, and approximately 17% of those sequences were non-productive. HLA typing included class I and class II loci at four-digit resolution. Genome-wide SNP genotypes for about 55% of the roughly 670 donors were used in a later genetic analysis, which treated that subset as a discovery cohort. The study used immunosequencing to profile the T cell repertoires of approximately 690 subjects and linked those repertoires to cytomegalovirus serostatus. Donor age, sex, ethnicity and CMV serostatus were compiled together with the repertoire data. Among the approximately 400 genotyped donors, around 81% belonged to the genetic ancestry cluster associated with self-reported Caucasian donors.

Measured from the cysteine to the phenylalanine, the CDR3 is 15 residues long. Only the CDR3 DNA is retained, 45 bases long and in frame from the first base. According to the germline V gene, CDR1 reads LGHNA and CDR2 reads YSLEER. V drops 2 bases and J drops 5 bases, leaving 12 bases in between. Receptor amplification or capture employed the immunoSEQ multiplex PCR assay. A mixture of 60 forward primers for TCR Vbeta segments and 13 reverse primers for TCR Jbeta segments was used in the multiplex PCR. The CDR3 region of rearranged TCR beta genes was amplified from genomic DNA with a multiplex PCR assay. The Illumina HiSeq System was used to sequence the amplified TCR beta libraries as 87-base-pair reads. Per the authors' processing: A later analysis counted about 76 million unique TCR beta chains across the 650 to 800 repertoires, and some 12 million of these chains were shared by at least two donors. Raw reads were error-corrected and collapsed into unique sequences with a nearest-neighbor algorithm that merged closely related sequences to remove PCR and sequencing errors. CDR3 sequences were aligned to IMGT reference sequences to assign V, D and J gene segments. Each retained sequence needed at least a six-nucleotide match to both a V gene segment and a J gene segment. A rearrangement was called productive if the CDR3 had no stop codons and remained in frame with V and J, and every other rearrangement was called non-productive. CDR3 was defined according to IMGT convention as the region running from the second conserved V-encoded cysteine to the conserved J-encoded phenylalanine. The earlier analysis of a few hundred of the donors excluded sequences that lacked an unambiguous match to a single V gene segment. In an earlier analysis of several hundred of the donors, a V segment was called functional when productive rearrangements were above 56.7%, and segregating when the standard deviation between donors exceeded 5%. To diagnose cytomegalovirus status from the catalog of TCR beta chain sequences, a statistical classification framework was built. In a later analysis, V and J genes were assigned by comparing TCR nucleotide sequences against IMGT/GENE-DB human TR gene sequences. In a later analysis, CDR3 sequences and most-parsimonious VDJ recombination scenarios were assigned using the TCRdist pipeline. In a later analysis, each TCR beta chain was defined by its CDR3 amino acid sequence together with its V-gene family, and reads without a unique V-gene family were excluded. To address suspected cross-contamination and a sequencing artifact, a later analysis removed 592 highly shared, low-generation-probability nucleotide sequences. For each public chain, a later analysis derived a clonal expansion index from normalized ranks of inferred template counts within each repertoire. A later analysis computed generation probabilities with a VDJ recombination model fitted to out-of-frame rearrangements, and checked the results against IGoR. Hypergeometric tests were used in a later analysis to score TCR-TCR, TCR-HLA and TCR-CMV co-occurrence, with a repertoire-size bias correction applied to the TCR pairs. A later analysis estimated false discovery rates by permuting HLA or CMV assignments 20 times. In a later analysis, co-occurring TCRs were grouped using DBSCAN, with TCRdist sequence similarity added in when clustering inside HLA-allele-positive subsets. Repertoires with fewer than 30,000 or more than 120,000 public chains, plus five repertoires with anomalous nucleotide sharing, were excluded from co-occurrence clustering. TCRdb mirrors the immuneACCESS table, restricted to in-frame sequences. Some clones are absent from its copies; in checked studies, under half trace to an unresolved V gene, and the reason for the others is unknown. For V, J and clone size, that table is used; D and trimming come from the DNA. This sample comprises over 100,000 clones, roughly four fifths of them detected only once. In total, the top ten clones hold approximately 7.2% of the sample.

The research as a whole found: A total of roughly 160 TCR beta chains were listed by the study as associated with cytomegalovirus. In a later analysis, most CMV-associated TCR beta chains were found to appear HLA-restricted, with HLA associations seemingly driven largely by CMV exposure. Assigning TCR associations to individual alleles was difficult when HLA alleles, especially DR and DQ, strongly co-occurred. Cytomegalovirus status was reported to be diagnosed by the classifier with high specificity and sensitivity in both the original and validation cohorts. According to the authors, the approach could potentially be generalized to other disease states and immunological phenotypes. The only immune exposure information available for the cohort was CMV serostatus. Linkage disequilibrium might explain the correlated functional status among segregating V segments, but an unknown experimental factor could not be excluded. Because HLA typing was missing for some donors at each locus, association tests included only the typed subset. Sequencing depth was assumed to be roughly uniform across donors in the presence/absence analyses, though that assumption may not hold. A later analysis found that HLA-associated TCR beta chains were more clonally expanded and had lower generation probabilities than equally common non-associated chains. A further reported finding was that TCR beta sequences accurately predicted the HLA-A and HLA-B alleles for most subjects in the first cohort. A cluster of highly shared sequence variants was judged likely to represent a technical artifact of the sequencing pipeline. A few of the identified cytomegalovirus-associated TCR beta chains were confirmed in vitro to be specific for cytomegalovirus antigens. Some IMGT-functional V segments, including TRBV6-2 and TRBV6-3, could not be told apart with the 87-base-pair reads, so those segments were excluded. Several of the top co-occurrence clusters appeared to be linked to parvovirus B19, influenza, CMV and Epstein-Barr virus, according to a later analysis. In a later analysis, some 18,000 TCR beta sequences were associated with specific HLA alleles at a false discovery rate of 0.05. In a later genetic analysis, fewer N-insertions in productive TCRs were reported among donors in an Asian-associated ancestry cluster than the approximately 710-donor mean. In this cohort, only TCR beta chains were sequenced, and detectable features were limited by the absence of alpha or paired-chain data. Broadly in line with IMGT annotations, most TCR beta V segments showed up in productive rearrangements about 90% or about 30% of the time in an earlier analysis of several hundred of the donors. A later analysis found that TCR association rates varied across HLA loci, with DRB1 alleles showing the most associated TCRs and HLA-C alleles the fewest. Because counts were too low, 15 to 20 rarely observed V segments, including chromosome 9 orphons, were left out of the earlier analysis of about 620 of the donors. Across donors, most TCR sequences were observed very rarely, whereas some public TCRs were present in many individuals. In a later genetic analysis, a missense DCLRE1C variant was associated with V-gene and J-gene trimming of TCR beta chains, and the association was replicated in an independent cohort.

The cohort consisted of fewer than 700 healthy bone marrow donors. Cohort members were all nominally healthy when sampled, although unrecorded immune exposures were likely present. The donor was CMV seronegative and belonged to the group of 352 seronegative cohort members. A peripheral blood sample was provided by each donor, and peripheral blood mononuclear cells were used for TCR beta sequencing. Genomic DNA was extracted from the blood cell samples with the Qiagen DNeasy Blood Extraction Kit. This clone was counted once. Its specific antigen is unknown. No qualities accompany the bases; no much larger clone lies one base away.

The TCR was taken from a male donor in good health and CMV-seronegative. The specimen was PBMCs. Recombination joined TRBV4-3 with TRBJ2-2; TRBD1 is a weak D gene call, 6 bases matching. The nucleotide sequence reads as follows: TGCGCCAGCAGCCAACAGGGGTCGAGAACCGGGGAGCTGTTTTTT. Translated, it reads CASSQQGSRTGELFF.